These 17 T cell receptor beta chains came from one sample sequenced in a study of blood T cell repertoires in COVID-19. The data were produced by immunoSEQ multiplex PCR, yet TCRdb's version contains in-frame clones alone and is incomplete. Of some 210,000 clones in the sample, approximately 86% were seen once. Sample: PBMCs or T cells enriched from blood (not recorded which). The receptors originated from a man aged 18 to 29 with acute COVID-19.

V usage is TRBV5-4 and J usage is TRBJ1-3; 8 nucleotides match TRBD1. This CDR3 has 14 amino acids. Germline-derived CDR1 and CDR2 are SGHNT and YYREEE (reference sequence). V lost 5 bases and J lost 4; bases outside the gene matches: 5. This CDR3 is CASSFGTGGNTIYF. Written as DNA, the CDR3 is TGTGCCAGCAGTTTCGGGACAGGAGGAAACACCATATATTTT.

The chain uses TRBV5-1 and TRBJ2-3; TRBD1 matches 8 bases. This CDR3 region has 14 residues. Losses at the gene ends were 3 bases for V and 5 bases for J; bases not matched to a gene: 5. The germline V gene encodes CDR1 SGHRS and CDR2 YFSETQ. The CDR3 loop reads CASSSRQGRDTQYF. CDR3 coding DNA: TGCGCCAGCAGCTCTCGACAGGGGCGAGATACGCAGTATTTT.

The chain combines TRBV6-5 with TRBJ1-5; perhaps TRBD1 as D (6 bases). Per the germline V gene, CDR1 is MNHEY and CDR2 is SVGAGI. The CDR3 extends over 13 amino acids. Trimming pared 5 bases from V and 5 bases from J, leaving 10 bases between. The CDR3, as DNA: TGTGCCAGCAGTCGCAGGGGCGATCAGCCCCAGCATTTT. Translated, it gives CASSRRGDQPQHF.

This clone was picked up many times. V is TRBV29-1 and J is TRBJ2-2; 9 positions agree with TRBD1. The CDR3 length is 14 residues. Trimming at V came to 3 bases and at J to 4 bases, leaving 3 bases not matched to a gene. The V gene's germline CDR1 is SQVTM and CDR2 ANQGSEA. The CDR3 is CSVDGTGSTGELFF. DNA for the CDR3: TGCAGCGTTGACGGGACAGGGTCCACCGGGGAGCTGTTTTTT.

The gene calls are TRBV29-1 and TRBJ1-6; possibly TRBD1 for D (5 bases). The germline V and J ends were trimmed by 6 bases and 8 bases, with 14 bases remaining between them. Germline V gives CDR1 SQVTM, CDR2 ANQGSEA. This CDR3 contains 13 residues. CDR3 sequence reads: CSVRLGGDSPLHF. CDR3 DNA sequence: TGCAGCGTAAGGCTGGGGGGGGATTCACCCCTCCACTTT.

This clone was seen only once. The chain couples TRBV27 to TRBJ1-5; TRBD1 matches at 9 bases. Germline assignment: CDR1 MNHEY and CDR2 SMNVEV (reference sequence). V gave up 3 bases and J gave up 2 bases; unmatched junction bases: 2. The CDR3 covers 15 residues. DNA for the CDR3: TGTGCCAGCAGTTTCCGACAGGGGGGCAATCAGCCCCAGCATTTT. Encoded protein: CASSFRQGGNQPQHF.

The genes are TRBV30 and TRBJ2-7; 10 nucleotides match TRBD2. V dropped 4 bases and J dropped 4; count of bases not matched to a gene: 1. The V gene's germline CDR1 is GTSNPN and CDR2 SVGIG (reference sequence). The CDR3 spans 12 residues. CDR3 region: CAWTSGSYEQYF. CDR3 DNA: TGTGCCTGGACTAGCGGGAGTTACGAGCAGTACTTC.

The sample holds a few counts of this clone. The chain recombines TRBV7-8 with TRBJ1-5; 7 bases are shared with TRBD1. The CDR3 is made up of 13 amino acids. The J segment lost 7 bases and the V segment lost 5 bases, leaving 5 bases of the junction unmatched. Germline assignment: CDR1 SGHVS and CDR2 FQNEAQ. This CDR3 is CASSRDRDQPQHF. In DNA form, the CDR3 reads TGTGCCAGCAGCCGTGACAGGGACCAGCCCCAGCATTTT.

J is TRBJ2-7 and V is TRBV14; 8 bases fit TRBD2. The junction had 7 bases not matched to a gene; V was cut back by 3 bases and J by 3 bases. Germline lookup yields CDR1 SGHDN and CDR2 FVKESK. The CDR3 has 15 amino acids. CDR3 bases: TGTGCCAGCAGCCAGTCACTAGCGGCGGGCTACGAGCAGTACTTC. Protein product: CASSQSLAAGYEQYF.

The chain recombines TRBV5-6 with TRBJ1-6, with a tentative D call TRBD1 (6 bases). The V end lost 8 bases, the J end lost 5 bases, and 17 bases lay between the germline ends. The CDR3 spans 15 residues. Germline V lookup: CDR1 SGHDT, CDR2 YYEEEE. The DNA for the CDR3 is TGTGCCAGTCAAGCCTTGGACAGAGATAATTCACCCCTCCACTTT. Translating gives CASQALDRDNSPLHF.

The chain links TRBV3-1 (or the pseudogene TRBV3-2) to TRBJ2-3; D is unresolved. The CDR3 runs 14 residues. V lost 0 bases and J lost 0, with 4 bases in between. Germline V gene lookup returns CDR1 LGHDT and CDR2 YNNKEL (reference sequence). DNA of the CDR3: TGTGCCAGCAGCCAAGATGAGAGCACAGATACGCAGTATTTT. Protein: CASSQDESTDTQYF.

A word on this clone: Other DNA sequences in the sample encode the same CDR3. The rearrangement uses TRBV2 and TRBJ2-2; 11 positions agree with TRBD2. The junction had 0 bases not matched to a gene; V was cut back by 4 bases and J by 2 bases. The CDR3 is made up of 15 amino acids. CDR1 and CDR2 (germline): SNHLY, FYNNEI. The CDR3 DNA follows: TGTGCCAGCAGTGGACTAGCGGGAAACACCGGGGAGCTGTTTTTT. Translating gives CASSGLAGNTGELFF.

The chain employs TRBV29-1 and TRBJ2-1; no definite D call. CDR3 length: 13 amino acids. CDR1 and CDR2 (germline): SQVTM, ANQGSEA. The V gene lost 8 bases and the J gene lost 6 bases, with 17 bases spanning the gap. CDR3 nucleotides: TGCAGCACAAAGATGAGGCTTGGCAATGAGCAGTTCTTC. It codes for CSTKMRLGNEQFF.

V is TRBV27 and J is TRBJ2-5, with TRBD2 as a possible D gene (6 bases). Germline V gene lookup returns CDR1 MNHEY and CDR2 SMNVEV (reference sequence). Between the trimmed V and J ends, which lost 5 bases and 5 bases, there was a span of 12 bases. The CDR3 sequence is 13 residues long. In nucleotides, the CDR3 is TGTGCCAGCAGTCCCTGGGCGGGGGAGACCCAGTACTTC. This codes for CASSPWAGETQYF.

The rearrangement joins TRBV7-8 to TRBJ1-1; D perhaps matches TRBD1 (5 bases). The V end lost 5 bases, the J end lost 2 bases, and 15 bases lay between the germline ends. Germline-derived CDR1 and CDR2 are SGHVS and FQNEAQ. The length of the CDR3 is 15 residues. The CDR3 protein is CASSQVAGSNTEAFF. As DNA, the CDR3 is TGTGCCAGCAGCCAAGTGGCAGGGTCTAACACTGAAGCTTTCTTT.

The chain uses TRBV30 and TRBJ2-7, with a tentative D call TRBD1 (6 bases). Germline CDR1 reads GTSNPN; CDR2 reads SVGIG (reference sequence). This CDR3 region has 13 residues. With 7 bases removed from V and 5 bases from J, the gap between germline ends came to 18 bases. In DNA, the CDR3 is TGTGCCTACAAGGACAGAGCTGCCCACGAGCAGTACTTC. Protein: CAYKDRAAHEQYF.

The chain uses TRBV18 and TRBJ2-2; 8 bases agree with TRBD1. CDR3 length: 15 residues. V dropped 3 bases and J dropped 0; count of bases not matched to a gene: 0. From germline, CDR1 is KGHSH and CDR2 LQKENI. The CDR3 coding sequence is TGTGCCAGCTCACCGGGACAGGCGAACACCGGGGAGCTGTTTTTT. It translates to CASSPGQANTGELFF.